The rows below give T cell receptor beta chains drawn from one sample of a study of cytomegalovirus exposure and HLA in healthy donors. The data were produced by immunoSEQ multiplex PCR, yet TCRdb's version contains in-frame clones alone and is incomplete. The data contain about 200,000 clones, 80% to 90% of them seen just once; the ten biggest clones take up around 0.3%. The material sequenced was PBMCs. These receptor sequences come from a woman aged 30 to 39 in good health and CMV-seronegative. The CDR3 runs from the conserved cysteine through the conserved F or W. The order of the fields is V gene, clone size, D gene, CDR3 length, J gene, CDR3 protein, CDR3 DNA. A D gene is named only where the DNA matches it firmly. Some rows mark clone size as missing; the rest say once, few, many or name a class of expanded clone.

v_gene: TRBV6-1; abundance: .; d_gene: .; len: 15; j_gene: TRBJ2-3; CDR3aa: CASRWVLRGTDTQYF; CDR3nt: TGTGCCAGCAGGTGGGTCCTTCGGGGCACAGATACGCAGTATTTT
v_gene: TRBV11-2; abundance: .; d_gene: .; len: 15; j_gene: TRBJ1-3; CDR3aa: CASREARSSGNTIYF; CDR3nt: TGTGCCAGCAGGGAGGCTAGGAGTTCTGGAAACACCATATATTTT
v_gene: TRBV5-6; abundance: .; d_gene: TRBD1; len: 17; j_gene: TRBJ2-6; CDR3aa: CASSSGTGGGGANVLTF; CDR3nt: TGTGCCAGCAGCTCCGGGACAGGGGGTGGTGGGGCCAACGTCCTGACTTTC
v_gene: TRBV7-9; abundance: .; d_gene: TRBD1; len: 16; j_gene: TRBJ1-1; CDR3aa: CASSPRTGTENTEAFF; CDR3nt: TGTGCCAGCAGCCCCCGGACCGGGACAGAGAACACTGAAGCTTTCTTT
v_gene: TRBV30; abundance: .; d_gene: TRBD1; len: 14; j_gene: TRBJ2-1; CDR3aa: CAWGRDRGDNEQFF; CDR3nt: TGTGCCTGGGGGCGGGACAGGGGAGACAATGAGCAGTTCTTC
v_gene: TRBV28; abundance: .; d_gene: TRBD1; len: 15; j_gene: TRBJ2-7; CDR3aa: CASSLNGQGGYEQYF; CDR3nt: TGTGCCAGCAGCCTAAATGGACAGGGGGGATACGAGCAGTACTTC
v_gene: TRBV7-3; abundance: .; d_gene: .; len: 15; j_gene: TRBJ2-2; CDR3aa: CASSPLAGAVGELFF; CDR3nt: TGTGCCAGCAGCCCCCTGGCGGGGGCGGTCGGGGAGCTGTTTTTT
v_gene: TRBV5-5; abundance: .; d_gene: TRBD2; len: 16; j_gene: TRBJ2-1; CDR3aa: CASSLLAGDAYNEQFF; CDR3nt: TGTGCCAGCAGCCTGCTAGCGGGGGATGCCTACAATGAGCAGTTCTTC
v_gene: TRBV9; abundance: .; d_gene: .; len: 13; j_gene: TRBJ1-2; CDR3aa: CASSVGRDYGYTF; CDR3nt: TGTGCCAGCAGCGTGGGCAGGGACTATGGCTACACCTTC
v_gene: TRBV10-3; abundance: .; d_gene: .; len: 17; j_gene: TRBJ2-1; CDR3aa: CAINREGGGSLGNEQFF; CDR3nt: TGTGCCATCAACCGGGAAGGCGGGGGCTCTCTGGGCAATGAGCAGTTCTTC
v_gene: TRBV5-1; abundance: few; d_gene: TRBD2; len: 15; j_gene: TRBJ2-1; CDR3aa: CASSLVGGGLNEQFF; CDR3nt: TGCGCCAGCAGCTTGGTGGGCGGGGGGTTGAATGAGCAGTTCTTC
v_gene: TRBV7-3; abundance: .; d_gene: TRBD1; len: 16; j_gene: TRBJ2-5; CDR3aa: CASSLNTGTGQETQYF; CDR3nt: TGTGCCAGCAGCTTAAACACCGGGACAGGACAAGAGACCCAGTACTTC
v_gene: TRBV19; abundance: few; d_gene: .; len: 13; j_gene: TRBJ2-7; CDR3aa: CASGSGRGYEQYF; CDR3nt: TGTGCCAGTGGAAGTGGACGGGGCTACGAGCAGTACTTC
v_gene: TRBV5-1; abundance: once; d_gene: .; len: 13; j_gene: TRBJ2-3; CDR3aa: CASSPRGADTQYF; CDR3nt: TGCGCCAGCAGCCCGCGGGGTGCAGATACGCAGTATTTT
v_gene: TRBV4-1; abundance: .; d_gene: .; len: 16; j_gene: TRBJ2-2; CDR3aa: CASSTSRAGYTGELFF; CDR3nt: TGCGCCAGCAGCACAAGCCGGGCGGGGTACACCGGGGAGCTGTTTTTT
v_gene: TRBV27; abundance: .; d_gene: .; len: 16; j_gene: TRBJ2-1; CDR3aa: CASSLSRPPAYNEQFF; CDR3nt: TGTGCCAGCAGTTTATCGAGGCCCCCCGCCTACAATGAGCAGTTCTTC
v_gene: TRBV9; abundance: .; d_gene: TRBD2; len: 14; j_gene: TRBJ2-7; CDR3aa: CASSVGGRAYEQYF; CDR3nt: TGTGCCAGCAGCGTAGGTGGGAGGGCCTACGAGCAGTACTTC
v_gene: TRBV9; abundance: .; d_gene: .; len: 14; j_gene: TRBJ1-1; CDR3aa: CASSEGALNTEAFF; CDR3nt: TGTGCCAGCAGCGAAGGGGCCTTGAACACTGAAGCTTTCTTT